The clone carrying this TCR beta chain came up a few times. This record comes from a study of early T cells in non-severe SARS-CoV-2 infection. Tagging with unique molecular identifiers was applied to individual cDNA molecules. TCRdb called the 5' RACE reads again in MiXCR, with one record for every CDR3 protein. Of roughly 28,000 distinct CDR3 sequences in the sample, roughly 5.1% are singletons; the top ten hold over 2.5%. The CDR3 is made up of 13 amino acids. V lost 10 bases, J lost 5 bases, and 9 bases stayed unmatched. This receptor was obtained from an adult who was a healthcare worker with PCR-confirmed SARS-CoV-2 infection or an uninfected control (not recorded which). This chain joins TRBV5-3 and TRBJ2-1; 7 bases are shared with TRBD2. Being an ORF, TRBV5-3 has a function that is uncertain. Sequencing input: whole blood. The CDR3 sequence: CAESGLDDNEQFF. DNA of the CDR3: TGTGCCGAATCCGGACTAGACGACAATGAGCAGTTCTTC.